These 13 T cell receptor beta chains were sequenced from one sample in a study of shared clonotypes between healthy human individuals. The assay was immunoSEQ multiplex PCR, and TCRdb's table has in-frame clones only and misses some. The sample records about 100,000 clones, over 40% being singletons. Sample: PBMCs. Receptors were obtained from a woman aged 40 to 50 in good health. Some clones in this sample may be carry-over from other donors' samples.

This clone came up many times. The chain joins TRBV7-2 to TRBJ1-5; a weak D match, TRBD1 (6 bases). Germline assignment: CDR1 SGHTA and CDR2 FQGNSA. The CDR3 sequence is 14 residues long. Trimming pared 3 bases from V and 3 bases from J, leaving 9 bases between. As DNA, the CDR3 is TGTGCCAGCAGCTTCGGGGGCTTCAATCAGCCCCAGCATTTT. Protein product: CASSFGGFNQPQHF.

About this clone itself: The same CDR3 can be traced to other DNA sequences in this sample. The J gene is TRBJ1-5, the V gene TRBV30, with 11 bases that match TRBD1. The junction had 2 bases not matched to a gene; V was cut back by 4 bases and J by 0 bases. From germline, CDR1 is GTSNPN and CDR2 SVGIG (reference sequence). The CDR3 runs to 15 residues. CDR3 sequence: CAWKGQGASNQPQHF. In nucleotides, the CDR3 is TGTGCCTGGAAAGGACAGGGGGCTAGCAATCAGCCCCAGCATTTT.

The rearrangement uses TRBV27 and TRBJ1-2, with D perhaps TRBD1 (6 bases). CDR3 length: 17 residues. Germline CDR1 reads MNHEY; CDR2 reads SMNVEV (reference sequence). V shed 5 bases and J shed 6 bases, with 25 bases lying between them. The CDR3 sequence: CASSRTGILAFGNGYTF. In nucleotides, the CDR3 is TGTGCCAGCAGTCGCACAGGGATACTGGCGTTTGGAAATGGCTACACCTTC.

For this clone: A read error is likely, as this CDR3 ends without the conserved phenylalanine or tryptophan. The DNA is omitted, as the CDR3 cannot be located on it reliably, and the CDR3 follows TCRdb's listing. The chain recombines TRBV9 with TRBJ2-2; the D call in the table, TRBD2, was not verified against the DNA. Germline CDR1 SGDLS, CDR2 YYNGEE. The CDR3 region is 9 residues in length, termini included. The CDR3 spells CASSSREVG.

V gene TRBV7-2 combines with J gene TRBJ2-4; a weak D match, TRBD1 (6 bases). Germline V lookup: CDR1 SGHTA, CDR2 FQGNSA. This CDR3 comprises 18 residues. Trimming took off 2 bases at V and 5 bases at J, with 22 bases between the two ends. The CDR3 here is CASSLRGIGGAGQNIQYF. CDR3 nucleotides: TGTGCCAGCAGCTTAAGGGGGATTGGGGGCGCGGGCCAAAACATTCAGTACTTC.

V is TRBV11-1 and J is TRBJ2-5; a weak D match, TRBD2 (5 bases). V lost 7 bases to trimming and J lost 5 bases, with 11 bases between them. The CDR3 contains 12 residues. Germline CDR1 is SGHAT and CDR2 is FQDESV (reference sequence). The CDR3 DNA reads as TGTGCCAGCACACAAGGCGGGGAGACCCAGTACTTC. Protein sequence: CASTQGGETQYF.

This clone has only a few counts. The chain carries TRBV28 and TRBJ2-7; TRBD2 agrees at 8 bases. This CDR3 is built from 15 residues. Per the germline V gene, CDR1 is MDHEN and CDR2 is SYDVKM. With 4 bases clipped from V and 3 bases from J, the junction kept 8 bases outside the gene matches. CDR3 DNA: TGTGCCAGCAGTTCCCCGGGACTAGTGAACTACGAGCAGTACTTC. It codes for CASSSPGLVNYEQYF.

Many counts were recorded for this clone. The chain combines TRBV4-3 with TRBJ2-6, with TRBD2 as a possible D gene (6 bases). Trimming took 2 bases from V and 2 from J, leaving 19 bases between them. CDR3 size: 19 residues. The germline gives CDR1 LGHNA, CDR2 YSLEER. CDR3 bases: TGCGCCAGCAGCCAACAACCGGGGACCGGACTACCTGGGGCCAACGTCCTGACTTTC. Translated, it gives CASSQQPGTGLPGANVLTF.

V usage is TRBV4-2 and J usage is TRBJ2-1; 13 bases fit TRBD2. Looked up from germline, CDR1 is LGHNA and CDR2 is YNFKEQ. J gave up 5 bases and V 4 bases, and 2 bases lay outside the gene matches. This CDR3 contains 15 residues. CDR3 residues: CASSPGTSGNNEQFF. The CDR3 DNA reads TGTGCCAGCAGCCCAGGGACTAGCGGGAACAATGAGCAGTTCTTC.

This clone was recorded at least ten times. The chain combines TRBV7-2 with TRBJ1-5, with 7 bases matching TRBD1. V gave up 2 bases and J gave up 7 bases; unmatched junction bases: 5. This CDR3 has 14 amino acids. Germline CDR1 is SGHTA and CDR2 is FQGNSA. CDR3 region: CASSLSRGNQPQHF. The CDR3 region has the DNA TGTGCCAGCAGCTTAAGCAGGGGGAACCAGCCCCAGCATTTT. The full variable domain, completed using reference TRBV7-2 and TRBJ1-5, is GAGVSQSPSNKVTEKGKDVELRCDPISGHTALYWYRQSLGQGLEFLIYFQGNSAPDKSGLPSDRFSAERTGGSVSTLTIQRTQQEDSAVYLCASSLSRGNQPQHFGDGTRLSIL.

This clone was recorded a few times. A far larger clone is one base from this, pointing to a likely read error. Different DNA sequences within this sample yield the same CDR3. The V and J genes are TRBV15 and TRBJ2-5; possible D gene TRBD1, 6 bases. This CDR3 comprises 13 residues. V dropped 4 bases and J dropped 11 bases, with 17 bases sitting between them. CDR1 is LNHNV, CDR2 YYDKDF, per germline (reference sequence). As DNA, the CDR3 is TGTGCCACCAGCAAAGGACAGATGGGGGAACAGTACTTC. Its protein product is CATSKGQMGEQYF.

The genes are TRBV4-1 and TRBJ2-3; 9 positions match TRBD2. The J segment lost 6 bases and the V segment lost 1 base, leaving 8 bases of the junction unmatched. This CDR3 comprises 16 residues. Germline V gene lookup returns CDR1 MGHRA and CDR2 YSYEKL. The CDR3 protein is CASSQVLREGRDTQYF. In nucleotides, the CDR3 is TGCGCCAGCAGCCAAGTTTTGCGGGAGGGCAGGGATACGCAGTATTTT.

This sequence joins TRBV28 and TRBJ2-1, with D perhaps matching TRBD2 (5 bases). This CDR3 has 15 amino acids. Deletions cut 3 bases from V and 6 bases from J, with 15 bases between. The V gene's germline CDR1 is MDHEN and CDR2 SYDVKM. The CDR3 sequence is CASSFLSGLGNEQFF. The DNA of the CDR3 is TGTGCCAGCAGTTTTCTAAGCGGACTGGGCAATGAGCAGTTCTTC.